The clone carrying this T cell receptor beta chain has ten or more counts. Its antigen is still unknown. This entry is derived from a study of beta chain bispecific antibodies for T cell cancers. Looking at the study overall: Healthy donor T cells cocultured with leukemia lines and bispecific antibodies. HPB-ALL carried surface TRBV5-5, while Jurkat carried TRBV12-3.

Study conclusions and caveats: In these mixed samples, most targeted TRBV reads derived from the leukemia cell line.

Trimming stripped 3 bases from V and 2 bases from J, with 10 bases between. Germline assignment: CDR1 MNHEY and CDR2 SMNVEV (reference sequence). The CDR3 covers 14 residues. Blood mononuclear cells were expanded for about three days using either OKT3 anti-CD3 antibody or CD3/CD28 beads. Expanded T cells grew in IL-2 (around 97 IU/ml) plus IL-7 (approximately 5.1 ng/ml). Cocultures held 5 x 10^4 normal T cells, 5 x 10^4 targets, and bispecific antibody. In TCRdb, the 5' RACE reads were re-called with MiXCR into one record per CDR3 protein. The sample contains 15,000 or so distinct CDR3 sequences, 2% to 2.5% of which appear only once.

The material sequenced was healthy donor T cells cultured with leukemia cells. The sequence was collected from a human donor in good health. Some clones in this sample may be carry-over from other donors' samples. The chain links TRBV27 to TRBJ2-5; tentatively, D is TRBD2 (6 bases). The CDR3: CASSFQGGQETQYF. Here the CDR3 DNA reads TGTGCCAGCAGTTTTCAGGGAGGTCAAGAGACCCAGTACTTC.